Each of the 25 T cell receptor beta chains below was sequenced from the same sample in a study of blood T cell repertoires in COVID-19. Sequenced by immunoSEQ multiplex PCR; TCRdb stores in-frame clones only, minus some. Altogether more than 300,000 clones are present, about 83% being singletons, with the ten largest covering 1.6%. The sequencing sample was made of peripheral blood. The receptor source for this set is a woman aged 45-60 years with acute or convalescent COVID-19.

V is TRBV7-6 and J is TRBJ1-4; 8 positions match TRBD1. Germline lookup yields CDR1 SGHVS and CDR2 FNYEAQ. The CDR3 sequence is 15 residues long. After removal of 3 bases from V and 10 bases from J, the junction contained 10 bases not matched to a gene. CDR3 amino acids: CASSFGQGRRGKLFF. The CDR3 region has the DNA TGTGCCAGCAGCTTTGGACAGGGACGCCGCGGAAAACTGTTTTTT.

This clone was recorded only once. The CDR3 sequence is CASSPPGRRRFGYTF. The CDR3 DNA follows: TGTGCCAGCTCACCACCAGGGAGACGGAGGTTTGGCTACACCTTC. The genes are TRBV18 and TRBJ1-2; D gene uncertain. V dropped 0 bases and J dropped 7 bases, with 15 bases sitting between them. The length of the CDR3 is 15 residues. Germline V gene data show CDR1 as KGHSH and CDR2 as LQKENI.

As DNA, the CDR3 is TGTGCCAGCAGTAGAGGAGGGTCAAACACTGAAGCTTTCTTT. The encoded protein is CASSRGGSNTEAFF. V is TRBV6-6 and J is TRBJ1-1; D is undetermined. Trimming took 5 bases from V and 2 from J, leaving 12 bases between them. CDR1 is MNHNY and CDR2 is SVGAGI in the germline V gene (reference sequence). There are 14 residues in the CDR3.

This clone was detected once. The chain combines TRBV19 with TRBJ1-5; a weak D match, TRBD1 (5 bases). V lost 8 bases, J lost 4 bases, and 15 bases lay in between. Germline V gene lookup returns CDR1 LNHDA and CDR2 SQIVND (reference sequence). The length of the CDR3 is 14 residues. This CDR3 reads CASHGTSANQPQHF. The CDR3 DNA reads TGTGCCAGTCACGGGACTTCGGCTAATCAGCCCCAGCATTTT.

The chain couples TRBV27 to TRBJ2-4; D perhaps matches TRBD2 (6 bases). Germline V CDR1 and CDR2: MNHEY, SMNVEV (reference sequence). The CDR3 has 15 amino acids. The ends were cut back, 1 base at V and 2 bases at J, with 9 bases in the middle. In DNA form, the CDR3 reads TGTGCCAGCAGTTTATTGGGGGGAACCAAAAACATTCAGTACTTC. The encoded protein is CASSLLGGTKNIQYF.

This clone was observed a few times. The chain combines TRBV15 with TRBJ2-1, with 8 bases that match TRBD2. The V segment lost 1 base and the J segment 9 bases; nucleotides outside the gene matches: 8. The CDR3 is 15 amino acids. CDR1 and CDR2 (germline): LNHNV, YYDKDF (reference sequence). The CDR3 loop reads CATSRVGGLDSEQFF. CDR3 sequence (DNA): TGTGCCACCAGCAGAGTCGGGGGACTAGATAGTGAGCAGTTCTTC.

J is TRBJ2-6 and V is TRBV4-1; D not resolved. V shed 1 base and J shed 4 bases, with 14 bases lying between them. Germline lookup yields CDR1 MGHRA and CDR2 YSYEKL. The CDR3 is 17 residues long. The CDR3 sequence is CASSQVAHSPGANVLTF. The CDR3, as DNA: TGCGCCAGCAGCCAAGTTGCACACAGTCCCGGGGCCAACGTCCTGACTTTC.

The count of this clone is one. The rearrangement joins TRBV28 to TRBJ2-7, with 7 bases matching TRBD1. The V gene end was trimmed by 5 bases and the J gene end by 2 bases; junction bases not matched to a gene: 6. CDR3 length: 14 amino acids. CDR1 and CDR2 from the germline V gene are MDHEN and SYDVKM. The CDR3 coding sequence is TGTGCCAGCAGTGTCGGACAGGACCCCTACGAGCAGTACTTC. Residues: CASSVGQDPYEQYF.

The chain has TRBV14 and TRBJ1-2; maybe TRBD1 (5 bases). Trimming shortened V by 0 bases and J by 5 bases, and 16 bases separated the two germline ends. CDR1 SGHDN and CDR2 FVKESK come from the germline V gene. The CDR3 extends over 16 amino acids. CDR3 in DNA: TGTGCCAGCAGCCAAGAACGAACCCCCGGGGGGTATGGCTACACCTTC. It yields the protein CASSQERTPGGYGYTF.

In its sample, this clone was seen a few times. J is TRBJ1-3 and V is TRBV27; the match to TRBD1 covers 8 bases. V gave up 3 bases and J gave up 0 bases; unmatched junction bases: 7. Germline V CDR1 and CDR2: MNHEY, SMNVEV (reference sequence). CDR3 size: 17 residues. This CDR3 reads CASSFKGQGGSGNTIYF. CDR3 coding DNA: TGTGCCAGCAGTTTCAAAGGACAGGGTGGCTCTGGAAACACCATATATTTT.

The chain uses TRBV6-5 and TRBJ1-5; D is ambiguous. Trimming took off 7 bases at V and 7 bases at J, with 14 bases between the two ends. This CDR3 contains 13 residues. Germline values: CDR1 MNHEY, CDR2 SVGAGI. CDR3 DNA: TGTGCCAGCACCTGGGAGGGTAGGCAGCCCCAGCATTTT. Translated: CASTWEGRQPQHF.

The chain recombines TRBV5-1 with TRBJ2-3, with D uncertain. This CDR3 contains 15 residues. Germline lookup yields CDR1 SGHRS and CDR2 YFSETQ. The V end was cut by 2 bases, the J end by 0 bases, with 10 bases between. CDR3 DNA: TGCGCCAGCAGCTTTAGCCGATCTAGCACAGATACGCAGTATTTT. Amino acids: CASSFSRSSTDTQYF.

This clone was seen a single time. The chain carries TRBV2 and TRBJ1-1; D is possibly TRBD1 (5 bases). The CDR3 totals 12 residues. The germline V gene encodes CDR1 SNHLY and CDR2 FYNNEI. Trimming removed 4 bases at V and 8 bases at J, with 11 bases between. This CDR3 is CASSVVAGEAFF. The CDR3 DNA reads TGTGCCAGCAGTGTTGTGGCAGGGGAAGCTTTCTTT.

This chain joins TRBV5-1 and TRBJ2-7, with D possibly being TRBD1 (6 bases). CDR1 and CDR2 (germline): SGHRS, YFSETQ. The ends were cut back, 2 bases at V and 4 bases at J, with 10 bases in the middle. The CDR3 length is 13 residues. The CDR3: CASSFWTDYEQYF. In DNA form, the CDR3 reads TGCGCCAGCAGCTTTTGGACAGATTACGAGCAGTACTTC.

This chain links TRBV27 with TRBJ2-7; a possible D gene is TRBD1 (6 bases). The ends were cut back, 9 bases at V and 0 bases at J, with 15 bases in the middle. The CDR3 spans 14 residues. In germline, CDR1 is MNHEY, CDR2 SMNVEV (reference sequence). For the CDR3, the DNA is TGTGCCAGTAAGGGACACTTAAGCTCCTACGAGCAGTACTTC. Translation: CASKGHLSSYEQYF.

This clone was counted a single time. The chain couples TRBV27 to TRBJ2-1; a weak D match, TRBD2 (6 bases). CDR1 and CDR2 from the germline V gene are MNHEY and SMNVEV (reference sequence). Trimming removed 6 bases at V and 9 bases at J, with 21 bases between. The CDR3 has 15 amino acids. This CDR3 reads CASSPTSPVNSEQFF. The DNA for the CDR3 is TGTGCCAGCAGCCCAACTAGCCCTGTAAATAGTGAGCAGTTCTTC.

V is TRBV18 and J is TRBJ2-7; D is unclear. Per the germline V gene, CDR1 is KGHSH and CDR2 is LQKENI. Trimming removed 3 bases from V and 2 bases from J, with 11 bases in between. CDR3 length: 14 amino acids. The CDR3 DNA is TGTGCCAGCTCACCTCCGGGTCTCGCCTACGAGCAGTACTTC. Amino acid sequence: CASSPPGLAYEQYF.

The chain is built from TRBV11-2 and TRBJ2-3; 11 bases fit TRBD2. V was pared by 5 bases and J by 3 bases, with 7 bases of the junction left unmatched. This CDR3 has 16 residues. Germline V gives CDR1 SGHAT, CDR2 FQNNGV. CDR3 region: CASSQTSGRRTDTQYF. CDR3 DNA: TGTGCCAGCAGCCAAACTAGCGGGAGACGGACAGATACGCAGTATTTT. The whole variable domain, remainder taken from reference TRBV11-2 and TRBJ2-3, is EAGVAQSPRYKIIEKRQSVAFWCNPISGHATLYWYQQILGQGPKLLIQFQNNGVVDDSQLPKDRFSAERLKGVDSTLKIQPAKLEDSAVYLCASSQTSGRRTDTQYFGPGTRLTVL.

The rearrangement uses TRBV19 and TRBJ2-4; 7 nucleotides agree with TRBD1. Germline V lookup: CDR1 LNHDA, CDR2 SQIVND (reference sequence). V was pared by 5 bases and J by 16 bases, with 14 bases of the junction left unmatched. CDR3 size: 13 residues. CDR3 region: CASSHQPPGQSYF. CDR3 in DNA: TGTGCCAGTAGTCACCAGCCCCCGGGACAGAGCTACTTC.

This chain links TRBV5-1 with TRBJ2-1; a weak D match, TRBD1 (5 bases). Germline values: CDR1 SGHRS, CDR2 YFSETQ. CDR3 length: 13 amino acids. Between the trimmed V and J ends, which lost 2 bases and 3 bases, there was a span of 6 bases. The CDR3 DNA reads TGCGCCAGCAGCTTCGACAGCTACAATGAGCAGTTCTTC. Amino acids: CASSFDSYNEQFF.

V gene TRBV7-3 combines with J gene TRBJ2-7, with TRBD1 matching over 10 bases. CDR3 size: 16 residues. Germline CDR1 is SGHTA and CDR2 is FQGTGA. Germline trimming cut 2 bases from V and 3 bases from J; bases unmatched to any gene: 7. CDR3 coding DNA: TGTGCCAGCAGCTTACACCCAGACAGGGGGCTCTACGAGCAGTACTTC. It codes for CASSLHPDRGLYEQYF.

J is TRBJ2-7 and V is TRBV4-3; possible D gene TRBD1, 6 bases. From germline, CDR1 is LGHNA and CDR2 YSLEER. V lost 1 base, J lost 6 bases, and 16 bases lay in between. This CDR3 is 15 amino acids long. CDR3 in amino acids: CASSQVLEQGLEQYF. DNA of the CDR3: TGCGCCAGCAGCCAAGTTTTAGAACAGGGTCTCGAGCAGTACTTC.

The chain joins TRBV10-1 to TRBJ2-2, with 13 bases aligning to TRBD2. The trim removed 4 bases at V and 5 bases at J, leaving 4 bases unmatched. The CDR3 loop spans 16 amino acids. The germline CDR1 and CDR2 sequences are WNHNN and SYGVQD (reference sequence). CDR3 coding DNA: TGCGCCAGCAGTGGGACTAGCGGGAGAGGAACCGGGGAGCTGTTTTTT. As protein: CASSGTSGRGTGELFF.

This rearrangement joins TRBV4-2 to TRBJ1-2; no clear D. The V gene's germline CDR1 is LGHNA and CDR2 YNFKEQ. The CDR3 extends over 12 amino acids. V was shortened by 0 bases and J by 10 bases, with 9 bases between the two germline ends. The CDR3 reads CASSQEAIFYTF. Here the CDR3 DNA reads TGTGCCAGCAGCCAAGAAGCGATATTCTACACCTTC.

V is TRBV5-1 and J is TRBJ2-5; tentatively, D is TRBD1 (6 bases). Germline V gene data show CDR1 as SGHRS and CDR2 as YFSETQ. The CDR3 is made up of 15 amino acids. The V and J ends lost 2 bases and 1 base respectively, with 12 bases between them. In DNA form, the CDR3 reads TGCGCCAGCAGCTTACAGGGATTGTCCCAAGAGACCCAGTACTTC. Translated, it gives CASSLQGLSQETQYF.